This entry is about one T cell receptor (beta chain). As yet, its antigen is unknown. Produced via immunoSEQ multiplex PCR; TCRdb's table is partial and in-frame only. The sample comprises just under 10,000 clones, more than 70% of which are singletons, and roughly 20% rests with the top ten. The data were obtained in a study of tumor-infiltrating lymphocytes in localized non-small cell lung cancer. Study summary: The cohort mixed smokers and never-smokers, several histologies, and some post-neoadjuvant-chemotherapy samples.

Trimming took off 0 bases at V and 5 bases at J, with 14 bases between the two ends. The CDR3 consists of 16 residues. Germline CDR1 and CDR2: GTSNPN and SVGIG (reference sequence). Study-wide findings and caveats: Compared with uninvolved lung, tumors showed higher T cell infiltration by TCRbeta sequencing. Different pieces of the same tissue went to different assays, confounding technical variation with intratumor heterogeneity. Tumor T-cell fraction was not associated with recurrence-free survival.

The rearrangement joins TRBV30 to TRBJ1-6; D might be TRBD1 (6 bases). This receptor was obtained from a human donor with non-small cell lung cancer. The specimen sequenced was lung tumor tissue. CDR3 protein: CAWSVGGGGHNSPLHF. The CDR3 bases are TGTGCCTGGAGTGTTGGGGGTGGGGGGCATAATTCACCCCTCCACTTT.